This entry features one TCR beta chain sequence. The antigen is unknown. This sample was included in a study of chemoradiotherapy in HPV16-positive cancers. Study in general: Two HPV16-positive patients' cells yielded candidate HPV-specific clones and common motifs.

Profiling relied on immunoSEQ multiplex PCR, and the TCRdb table lists in-frame clones only, not all of them. Of 20,000 to 30,000 clones detected, 94% appear once; the ten largest clones hold approximately 2.7%. Study-wide results and caveats: Candidate HPV-specific clones and E7-related TCR motifs grew in tumor during treatment.

Repertoires were sampled repeatedly during chemoradiotherapy. V lost 11 bases and J lost 0, with 16 bases in between. The V gene's germline CDR1 is SGHAT and CDR2 FQNNGV. This CDR3 has 15 residues. Sampling was conducted from a patient who underwent chemoradiotherapy. This clonotype was sampled from a human donor with HPV-associated anogenital cancer. The chain has TRBV11-2 and TRBJ2-2; maybe TRBD2 (6 bases). CDR3 residues: CAGRGDLANTGELFF. The CDR3 DNA is TGTGCCGGGAGAGGGGACTTGGCGAACACCGGGGAGCTGTTTTTT.